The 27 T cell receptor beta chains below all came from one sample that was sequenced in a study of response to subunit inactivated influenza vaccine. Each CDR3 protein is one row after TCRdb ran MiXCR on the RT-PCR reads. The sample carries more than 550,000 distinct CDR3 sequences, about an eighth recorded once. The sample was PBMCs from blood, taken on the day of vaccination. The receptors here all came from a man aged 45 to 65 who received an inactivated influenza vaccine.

The CDR3, as DNA: TGTGCCAGCAGTTTAACCCTCCTAGGAGTCTCTGGGGCCAACGTCCTGACTTTC. As protein: CASSLTLLGVSGANVLTF. The genes are TRBV28 and TRBJ2-6; D call uncertain. The CDR3 contains 18 residues. Germline V gene data show CDR1 as MDHEN and CDR2 as SYDVKM. With 2 bases removed from V and 0 bases from J, the gap between germline ends came to 14 bases.

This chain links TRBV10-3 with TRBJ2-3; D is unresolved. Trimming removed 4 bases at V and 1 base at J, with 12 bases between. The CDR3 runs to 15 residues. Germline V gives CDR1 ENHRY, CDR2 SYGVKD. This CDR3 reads CAISGQSPGTDTQYF. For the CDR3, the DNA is TGTGCCATCAGTGGTCAAAGTCCAGGCACAGATACGCAGTATTTT.

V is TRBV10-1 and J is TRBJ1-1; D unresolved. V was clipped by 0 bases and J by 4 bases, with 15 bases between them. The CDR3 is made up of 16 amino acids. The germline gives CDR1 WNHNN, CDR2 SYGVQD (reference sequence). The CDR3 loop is CASSESGYRRFTEAFF. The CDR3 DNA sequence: TGCGCCAGCAGTGAGTCGGGGTACCGCCGGTTCACTGAAGCTTTCTTT.

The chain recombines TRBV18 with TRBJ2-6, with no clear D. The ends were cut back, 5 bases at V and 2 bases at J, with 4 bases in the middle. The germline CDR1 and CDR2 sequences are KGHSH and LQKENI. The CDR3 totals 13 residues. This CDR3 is CASSKPGANVLTF. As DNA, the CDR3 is TGTGCCAGCTCAAAACCTGGGGCCAACGTCCTGACTTTC. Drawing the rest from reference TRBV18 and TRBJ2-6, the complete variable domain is NAGVMQNPRHLVRRRGQEARLRCSPMKGHSHVYWYRQLPEEGLKFMVYLQKENIIDESGMPKERFSAEFPKEGPSILRIQQVVRGDSAAYFCASSKPGANVLTFGAGSRLTVL.

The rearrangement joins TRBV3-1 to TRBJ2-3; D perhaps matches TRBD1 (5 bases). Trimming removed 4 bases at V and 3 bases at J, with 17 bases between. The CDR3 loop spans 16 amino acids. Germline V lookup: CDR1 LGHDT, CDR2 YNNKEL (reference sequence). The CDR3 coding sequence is TGTGCCAGCAGCCCCTGGGCGGCAAGGACAACAGATACGCAGTATTTT. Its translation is CASSPWAARTTDTQYF.

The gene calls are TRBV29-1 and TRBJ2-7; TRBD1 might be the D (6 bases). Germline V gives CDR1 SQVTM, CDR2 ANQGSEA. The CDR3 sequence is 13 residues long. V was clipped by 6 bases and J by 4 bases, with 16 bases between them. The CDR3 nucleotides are TGCAGCGTCCGAACAGGGATCTCGTACGAGCAGTACTTC. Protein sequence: CSVRTGISYEQYF.

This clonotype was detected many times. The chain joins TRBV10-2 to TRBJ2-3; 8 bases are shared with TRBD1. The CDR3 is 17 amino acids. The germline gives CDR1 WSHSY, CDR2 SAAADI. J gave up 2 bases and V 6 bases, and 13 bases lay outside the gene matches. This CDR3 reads CASSSTGGPGTTDTQYF. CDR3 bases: TGCGCCAGCAGCTCCACAGGGGGTCCTGGGACCACAGATACGCAGTATTTT.

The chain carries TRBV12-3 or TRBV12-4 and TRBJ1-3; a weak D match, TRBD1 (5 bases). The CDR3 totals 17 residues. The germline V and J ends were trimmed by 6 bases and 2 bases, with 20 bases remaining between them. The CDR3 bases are TGTGCCAGCAGATTCAGTACGGGGGGTCGTCCTGGAAACACCATATATTTT. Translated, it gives CASRFSTGGRPGNTIYF.

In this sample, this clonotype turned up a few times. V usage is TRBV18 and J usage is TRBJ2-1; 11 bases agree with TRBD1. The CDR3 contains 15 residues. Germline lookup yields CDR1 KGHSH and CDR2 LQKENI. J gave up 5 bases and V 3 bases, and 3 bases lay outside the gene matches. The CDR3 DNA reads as TGTGCCAGCTCACCGGGGACAGGGGGTGACAATGAGCAGTTCTTC. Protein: CASSPGTGGDNEQFF.

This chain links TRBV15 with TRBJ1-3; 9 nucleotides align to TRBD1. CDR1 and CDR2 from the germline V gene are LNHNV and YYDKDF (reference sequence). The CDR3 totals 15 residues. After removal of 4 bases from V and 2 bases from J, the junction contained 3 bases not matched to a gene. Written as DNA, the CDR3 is TGTGCCACCAGCACTCACAGGGGGCCTGGAAACACCATATATTTT. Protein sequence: CATSTHRGPGNTIYF.

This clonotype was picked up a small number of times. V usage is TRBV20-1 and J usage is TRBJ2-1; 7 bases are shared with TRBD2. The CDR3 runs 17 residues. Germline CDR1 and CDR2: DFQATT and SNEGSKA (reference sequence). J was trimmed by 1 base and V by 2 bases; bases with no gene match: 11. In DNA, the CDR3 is TGCAGTGCTAGAAGTCCGGGGGGAGGACTTTCCTACAATGAGCAGTTCTTC. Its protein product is CSARSPGGGLSYNEQFF.

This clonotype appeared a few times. CDR3 DNA: TGCAGTGCCGTGGGTCCAGGGGGGTCATCAGCTTTCTTT. This translates into CSAVGPGGSSAFF. The chain has TRBV20-1 and TRBJ1-1, with 7 bases lining up with TRBD1. Germline loops: CDR1 DFQATT, CDR2 SNEGSKA (reference sequence). The CDR3 is 13 amino acids. V trimming: 6 bases; J trimming: 10 bases; junction bases outside the gene matches: 14.

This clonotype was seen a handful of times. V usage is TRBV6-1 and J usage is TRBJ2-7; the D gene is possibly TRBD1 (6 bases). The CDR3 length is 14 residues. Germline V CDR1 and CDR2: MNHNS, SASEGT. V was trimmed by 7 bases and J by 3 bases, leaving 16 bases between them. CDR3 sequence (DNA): TGTGCCAGCACAGGACACCAAGGGGGCTACGAGCAGTACTTC. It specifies CASTGHQGGYEQYF.

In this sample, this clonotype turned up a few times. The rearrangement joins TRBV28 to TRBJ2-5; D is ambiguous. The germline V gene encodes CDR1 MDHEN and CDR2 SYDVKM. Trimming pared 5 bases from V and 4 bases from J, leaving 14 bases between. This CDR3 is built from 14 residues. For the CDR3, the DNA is TGTGCCAGCAGTCTTCAGTATGGATCAGAGACCCAGTACTTC. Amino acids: CASSLQYGSETQYF.

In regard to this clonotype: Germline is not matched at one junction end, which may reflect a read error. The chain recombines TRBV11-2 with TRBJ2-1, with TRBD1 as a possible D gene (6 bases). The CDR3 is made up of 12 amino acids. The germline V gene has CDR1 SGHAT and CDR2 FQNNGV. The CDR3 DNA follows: TGTGCCAGCAGCTTAGCGGCAGGGGAGCCGTTCTTC. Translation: CASSLAAGEPFF.

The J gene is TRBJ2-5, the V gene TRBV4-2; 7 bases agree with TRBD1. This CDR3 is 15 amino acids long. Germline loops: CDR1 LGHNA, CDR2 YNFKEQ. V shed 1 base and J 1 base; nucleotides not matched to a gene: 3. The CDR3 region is CASSQGSGGQETQYF. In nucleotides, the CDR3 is TGTGCCAGCAGCCAAGGATCAGGGGGCCAAGAGACCCAGTACTTC.

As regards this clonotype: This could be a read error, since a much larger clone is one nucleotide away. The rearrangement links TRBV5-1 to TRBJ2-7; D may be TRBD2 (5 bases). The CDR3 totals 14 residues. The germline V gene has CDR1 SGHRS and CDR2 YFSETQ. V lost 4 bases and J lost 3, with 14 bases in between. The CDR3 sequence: CASSGGLTFYEQYF. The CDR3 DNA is TGCGCCAGCAGCGGTGGACTGACCTTCTACGAGCAGTACTTC.

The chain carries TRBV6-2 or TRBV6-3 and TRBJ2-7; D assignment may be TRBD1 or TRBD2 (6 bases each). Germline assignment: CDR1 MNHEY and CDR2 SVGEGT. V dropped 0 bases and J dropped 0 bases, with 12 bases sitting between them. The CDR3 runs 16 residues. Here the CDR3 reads CASSYSTRQVSYEQYF. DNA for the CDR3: TGTGCCAGCAGTTACTCGACTAGACAGGTCTCCTACGAGCAGTACTTC.

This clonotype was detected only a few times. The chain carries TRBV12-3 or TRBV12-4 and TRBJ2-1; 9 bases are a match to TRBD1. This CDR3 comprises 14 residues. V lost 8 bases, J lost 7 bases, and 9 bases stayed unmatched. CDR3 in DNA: TGTGCCAGCGCCCTCGGGACAGGGCAAAATGAGCAGTTCTTC. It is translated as CASALGTGQNEQFF.

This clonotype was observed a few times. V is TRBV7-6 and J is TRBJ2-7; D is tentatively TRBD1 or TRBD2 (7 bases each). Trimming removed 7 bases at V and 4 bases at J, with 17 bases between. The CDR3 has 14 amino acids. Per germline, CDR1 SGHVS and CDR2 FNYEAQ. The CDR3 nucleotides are TGTGCCAGCACCCCAGGGGGGGGCTTTTACGAGCAGTACTTC. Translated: CASTPGGGFYEQYF. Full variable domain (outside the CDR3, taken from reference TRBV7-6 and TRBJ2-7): GAGVSQSPRYKVTKRGQDVALRCDPISGHVSLYWYRQALGQGPEFLTYFNYEAQQDKSGLPNDRFSAERPEGSISTLTIQRTEQRDSAMYRCASTPGGGFYEQYFGPGTRLTVT.

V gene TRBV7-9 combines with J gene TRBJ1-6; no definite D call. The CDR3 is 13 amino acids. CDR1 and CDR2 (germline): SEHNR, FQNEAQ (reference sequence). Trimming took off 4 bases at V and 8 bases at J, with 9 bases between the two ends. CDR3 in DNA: TGTGCCAGCAGCTCTCAAGTAGATTCACCCCTCCACTTT. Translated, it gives CASSSQVDSPLHF.

The CDR3 loop reads CASRQGGSQPQHF. The CDR3 nucleotides are TGTGCCAGTAGACAGGGAGGATCTCAGCCCCAGCATTTT. The chain carries TRBV6-1 and TRBJ1-5, with 7 bases identical to TRBD1. V lost 9 bases to trimming and J lost 6 bases; unmatched junction nucleotides: 8. This CDR3 is 13 amino acids long. Germline V gene data show CDR1 as MNHNS and CDR2 as SASEGT.

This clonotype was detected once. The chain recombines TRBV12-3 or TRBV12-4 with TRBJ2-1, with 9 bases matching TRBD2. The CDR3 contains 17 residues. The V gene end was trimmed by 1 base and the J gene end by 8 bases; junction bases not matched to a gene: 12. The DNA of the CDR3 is TGTGCCAGCAGTTTAGTAGGACTAGCGCCGCCTTTGGATGAGCAGTTCTTC. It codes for CASSLVGLAPPLDEQFF.

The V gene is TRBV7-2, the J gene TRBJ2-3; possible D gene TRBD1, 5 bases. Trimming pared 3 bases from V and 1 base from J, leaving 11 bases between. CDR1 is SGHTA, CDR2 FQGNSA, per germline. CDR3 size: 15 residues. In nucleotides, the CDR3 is TGTGCCAGCAGCTTGGGTAGCAGGGGCACAGATACGCAGTATTTT. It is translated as CASSLGSRGTDTQYF.

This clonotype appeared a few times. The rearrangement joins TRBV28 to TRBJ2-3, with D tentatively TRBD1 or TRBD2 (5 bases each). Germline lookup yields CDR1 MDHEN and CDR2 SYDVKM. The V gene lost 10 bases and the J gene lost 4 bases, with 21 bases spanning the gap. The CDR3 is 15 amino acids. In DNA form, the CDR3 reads TGTGCCATTGACGGAATTGGGGGTGTCTCAGATACGCAGTATTTT. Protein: CAIDGIGGVSDTQYF.

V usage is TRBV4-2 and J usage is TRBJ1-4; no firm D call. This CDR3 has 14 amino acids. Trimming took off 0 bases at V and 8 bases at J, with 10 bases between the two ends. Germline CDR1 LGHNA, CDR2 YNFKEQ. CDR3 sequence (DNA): TGTGCCAGCAGCCAAGATGGTGTCAACGAAAAACTGTTTTTT. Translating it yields CASSQDGVNEKLFF.

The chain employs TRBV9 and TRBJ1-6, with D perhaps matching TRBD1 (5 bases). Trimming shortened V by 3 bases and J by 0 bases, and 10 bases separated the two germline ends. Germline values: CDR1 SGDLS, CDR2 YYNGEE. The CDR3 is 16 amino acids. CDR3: CASSEGRNSYNSPLHF. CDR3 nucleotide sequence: TGTGCCAGCAGCGAGGGACGAAACTCCTATAATTCACCCCTCCACTTT. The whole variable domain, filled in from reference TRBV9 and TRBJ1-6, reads DSGVTQTPKHLITATGQRVTLRCSPRSGDLSVYWYQQSLDQGLQFLIQYYNGEERAKGNILERFSAQQFPDLHSELNLSSLELGDSALYFCASSEGRNSYNSPLHFGNGTRLTVT.